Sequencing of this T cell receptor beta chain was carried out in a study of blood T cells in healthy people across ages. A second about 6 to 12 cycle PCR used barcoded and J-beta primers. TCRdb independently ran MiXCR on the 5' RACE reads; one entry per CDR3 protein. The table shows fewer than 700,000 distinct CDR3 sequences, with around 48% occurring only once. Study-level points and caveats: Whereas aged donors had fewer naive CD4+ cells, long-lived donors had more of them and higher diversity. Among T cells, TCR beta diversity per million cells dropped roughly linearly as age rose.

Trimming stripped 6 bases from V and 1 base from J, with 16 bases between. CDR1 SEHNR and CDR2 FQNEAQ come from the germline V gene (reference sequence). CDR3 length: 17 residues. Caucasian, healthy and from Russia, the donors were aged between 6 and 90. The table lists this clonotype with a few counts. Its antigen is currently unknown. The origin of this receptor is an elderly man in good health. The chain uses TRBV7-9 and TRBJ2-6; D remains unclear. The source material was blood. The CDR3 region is CASSHPSSLSGANVLTF. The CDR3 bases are TGTGCCAGCAGTCACCCGAGCTCGTTGTCTGGGGCCAACGTCCTGACTTTC. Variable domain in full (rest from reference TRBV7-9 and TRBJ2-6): DTGVSQNPRHKITKRGQNVTFRCDPISEHNRLYWYRQTLGQGPEFLTYFQNEAQLEKSRLLSDRFSAERPKGSFSTLEIQRTEQGDSAMYLCASSHPSSLSGANVLTFGAGSRLTVL.